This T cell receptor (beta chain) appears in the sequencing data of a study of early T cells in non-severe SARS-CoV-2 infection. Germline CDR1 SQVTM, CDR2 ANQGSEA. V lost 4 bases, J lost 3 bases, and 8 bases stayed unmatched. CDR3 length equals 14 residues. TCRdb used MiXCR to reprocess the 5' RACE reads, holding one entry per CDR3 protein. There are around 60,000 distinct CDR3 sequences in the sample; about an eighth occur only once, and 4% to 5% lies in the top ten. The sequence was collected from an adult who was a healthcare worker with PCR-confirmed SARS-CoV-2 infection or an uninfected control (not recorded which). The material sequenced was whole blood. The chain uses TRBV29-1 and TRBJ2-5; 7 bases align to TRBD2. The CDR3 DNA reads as TGCAGCGTTGCCGGCGCCGGGACTAAAGAGACCCAGTACTTC. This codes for CSVAGAGTKETQYF.